The rows below give T cell receptor beta chains drawn from one sample of a study of shared clonotypes between healthy human individuals. Sequencing was performed with immunoSEQ multiplex PCR; in TCRdb, only in-frame clones are kept and a portion is missing. The repertoire includes around 2.5 million clones, under 95% of them detected once, and about 0.38% sits in the top ten. Sample: naive CD4+ T cells from PBMCs. Source of these receptors: a man aged 18-30 years in good health. Some clones in this sample may be carry-over from other donors' samples. Each CDR3 is given with its conserved first and last residue. Each record gives: V gene, CDR3 protein.

v_call: TRBV19; cdr3_aa: CASSIIGTGVNEQFF
v_call: TRBV6-6; cdr3_aa: CASSSRYEHTEAFF
v_call: TRBV6-5; cdr3_aa: CASSPREDYGYTF
v_call: TRBV28; cdr3_aa: CASSVPGQGARSEAFF
v_call: TRBV4-1; cdr3_aa: CASSQTGGAGQETQYF
v_call: TRBV27; cdr3_aa: CASSRHLRTDRGPGELFF
v_call: TRBV6-5; cdr3_aa: CASSFSRSTQETQYF
v_call: TRBV27; cdr3_aa: CASRQGHTEAFF
v_call: TRBV5-1; cdr3_aa: CASSLGSKNTGELFF
v_call: TRBV5-4; cdr3_aa: CASSPGISGNTIYF
v_call: TRBV4-3; cdr3_aa: CASSQERSGRAFF
v_call: TRBV7-3; cdr3_aa: CASSSGVGSGEQFF
v_call: TRBV7-9; cdr3_aa: CASSPPSTNSYEQYF
v_call: TRBV5-1; cdr3_aa: CASSPTGTTLSEQYF
v_call: TRBV7-3; cdr3_aa: CASSLNQGRNEQFF
v_call: TRBV2; cdr3_aa: CASSDHGGELFF
v_call: TRBV5-1; cdr3_aa: CASSLEGGTSGSTDTQYF
v_call: TRBV6-6; cdr3_aa: CASSYSTSAGELFF
v_call: TRBV27; cdr3_aa: CASSPLLLRLGELFF
v_call: TRBV10-3; cdr3_aa: CAISESSPGAAGELFF
v_call: TRBV30; cdr3_aa: CAWSAGGEQYF
v_call: TRBV28; cdr3_aa: CASKFGTRRGINQPQHF
v_call: TRBV28; cdr3_aa: CASSTGGVAGEASGYTF
v_call: TRBV28; cdr3_aa: CASSSDNSYEQYF
v_call: TRBV7-9; cdr3_aa: CASSPPGLSGNTIYF
v_call: TRBV18; cdr3_aa: CASSSRLAGDEQYF